This T cell receptor beta chain was captured in a study of OX40 agonist ivuxolimab in advanced cancers. Turning to the study itself: Patients receiving dose escalation had hepatocellular carcinoma, melanoma, renal cell or head and neck cancer. Regarding the study as a whole: Dosing at 0.1 to 3.0 mg/kg was accompanied by clonal expansion of CD4+ and CD8+ blood T cells by week 6.

TCRdb's copy holds only in-frame clones and misses some; the assay was immunoSEQ multiplex PCR. The table records some 66,000 clones, approximately 89% of them present only once. From germline, CDR1 is SEHNR and CDR2 FQNEAQ (reference sequence). The CDR3 has 13 residues. The germline V and J ends were trimmed by 5 bases and 4 bases, with 11 bases remaining between them. Details on this clone: Its specificity is not known.

Source: CD4+ or CD8+ T cells sorted from blood, taken in a trial of the OX40 agonist ivuxolimab. This sequence was found in an adult with an advanced solid tumor such as melanoma, head and neck, liver or kidney cancer. The rearrangement links TRBV7-9 to TRBJ1-1, with a weak D call TRBD1 (5 bases). The CDR3 loop is CASSPAGGTEAFF. CDR3 bases: TGTGCCAGCAGCCCCGCGGGGGGCACTGAAGCTTTCTTT.